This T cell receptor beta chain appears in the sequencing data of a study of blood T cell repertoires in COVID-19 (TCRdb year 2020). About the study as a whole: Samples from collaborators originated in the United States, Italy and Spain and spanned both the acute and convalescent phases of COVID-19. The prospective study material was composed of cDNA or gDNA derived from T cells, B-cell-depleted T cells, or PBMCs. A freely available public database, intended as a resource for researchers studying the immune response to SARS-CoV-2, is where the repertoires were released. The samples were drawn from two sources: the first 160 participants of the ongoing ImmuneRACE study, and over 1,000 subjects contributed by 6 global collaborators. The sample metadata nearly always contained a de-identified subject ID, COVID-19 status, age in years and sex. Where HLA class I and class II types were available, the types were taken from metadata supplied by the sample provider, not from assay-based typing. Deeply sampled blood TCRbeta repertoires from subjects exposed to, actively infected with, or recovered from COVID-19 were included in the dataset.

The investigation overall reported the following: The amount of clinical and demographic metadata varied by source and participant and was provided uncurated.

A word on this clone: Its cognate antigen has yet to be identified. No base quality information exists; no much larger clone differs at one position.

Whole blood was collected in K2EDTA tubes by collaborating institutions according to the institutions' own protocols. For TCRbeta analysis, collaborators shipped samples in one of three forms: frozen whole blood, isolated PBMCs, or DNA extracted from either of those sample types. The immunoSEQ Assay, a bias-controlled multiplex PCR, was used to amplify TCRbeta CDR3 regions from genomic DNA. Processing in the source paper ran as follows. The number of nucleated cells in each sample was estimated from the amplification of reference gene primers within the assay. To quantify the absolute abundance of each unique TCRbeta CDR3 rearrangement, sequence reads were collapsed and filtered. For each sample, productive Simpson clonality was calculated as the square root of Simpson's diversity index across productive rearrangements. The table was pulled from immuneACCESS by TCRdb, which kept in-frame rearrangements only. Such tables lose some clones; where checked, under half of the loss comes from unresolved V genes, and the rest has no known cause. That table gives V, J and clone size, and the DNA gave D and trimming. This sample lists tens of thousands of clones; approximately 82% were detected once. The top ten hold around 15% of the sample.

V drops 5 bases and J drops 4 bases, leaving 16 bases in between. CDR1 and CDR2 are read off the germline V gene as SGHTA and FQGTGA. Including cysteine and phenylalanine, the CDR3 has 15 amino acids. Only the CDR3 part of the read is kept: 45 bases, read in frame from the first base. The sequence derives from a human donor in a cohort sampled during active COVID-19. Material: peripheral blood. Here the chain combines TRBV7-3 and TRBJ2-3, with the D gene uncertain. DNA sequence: TGTGCCAGCAGCCGAGGTAGCCTCCAAGCAGATACGCAGTATTTT. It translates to CASSRGSLQADTQYF.